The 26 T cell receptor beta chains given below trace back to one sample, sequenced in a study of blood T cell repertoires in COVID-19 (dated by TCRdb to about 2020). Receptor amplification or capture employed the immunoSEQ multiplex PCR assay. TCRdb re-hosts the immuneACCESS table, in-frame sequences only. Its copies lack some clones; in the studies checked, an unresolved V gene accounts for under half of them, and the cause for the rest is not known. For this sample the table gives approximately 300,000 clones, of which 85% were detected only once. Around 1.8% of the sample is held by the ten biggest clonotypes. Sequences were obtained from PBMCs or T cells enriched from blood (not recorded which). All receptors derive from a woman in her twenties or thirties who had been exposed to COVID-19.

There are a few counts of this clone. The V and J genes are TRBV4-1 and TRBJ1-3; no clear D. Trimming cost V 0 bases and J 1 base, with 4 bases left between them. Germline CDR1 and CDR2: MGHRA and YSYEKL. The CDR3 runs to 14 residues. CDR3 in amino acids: CASSQDPSGNTIYF. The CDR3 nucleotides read TGCGCCAGCAGCCAAGATCCGTCTGGAAACACCATATATTTT.

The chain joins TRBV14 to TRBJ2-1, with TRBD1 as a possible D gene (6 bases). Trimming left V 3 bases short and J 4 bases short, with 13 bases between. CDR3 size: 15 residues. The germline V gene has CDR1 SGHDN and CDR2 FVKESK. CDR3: CASSQSGTSYNEQFF. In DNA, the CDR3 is TGTGCCAGCAGCCAGTCAGGGACATCTTACAATGAGCAGTTCTTC.

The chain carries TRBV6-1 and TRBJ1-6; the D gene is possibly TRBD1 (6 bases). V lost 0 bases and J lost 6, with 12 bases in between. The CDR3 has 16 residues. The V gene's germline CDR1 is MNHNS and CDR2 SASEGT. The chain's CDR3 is CASSEASGRGNSPLHF. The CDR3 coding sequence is TGTGCCAGCAGTGAAGCGTCGGGCAGGGGTAATTCACCCCTCCACTTT.

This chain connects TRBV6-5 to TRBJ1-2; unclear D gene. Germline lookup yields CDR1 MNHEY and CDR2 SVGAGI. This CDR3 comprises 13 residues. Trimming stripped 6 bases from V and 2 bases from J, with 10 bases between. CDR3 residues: CASRIPGNYGYTF. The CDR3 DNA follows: TGTGCCAGCAGAATTCCGGGGAACTATGGCTACACCTTC.

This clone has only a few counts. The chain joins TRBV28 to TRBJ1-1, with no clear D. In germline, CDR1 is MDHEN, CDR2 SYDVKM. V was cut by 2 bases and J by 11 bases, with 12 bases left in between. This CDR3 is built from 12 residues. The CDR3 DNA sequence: TGTGCCAGCAGTTTAGGCTGGGCCTTTGCTTTCTTT. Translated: CASSLGWAFAFF. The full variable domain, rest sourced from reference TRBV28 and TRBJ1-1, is DVKVTQSSRYLVKRTGEKVFLECVQDMDHENMFWYRQDPGLGLRLIYFSYDVKMKEKGDIPEGYSVSREKKERFSLILESASTNQTSMYLCASSLGWAFAFFGQGTRLTVV.

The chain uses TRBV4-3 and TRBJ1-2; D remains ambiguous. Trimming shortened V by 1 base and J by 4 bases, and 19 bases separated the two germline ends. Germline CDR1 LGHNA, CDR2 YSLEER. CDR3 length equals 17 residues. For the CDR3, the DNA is TGCGCCAGCAGCCAAGGGGTTCGAGGTCCCTTGAGCTATGGCTACACCTTC. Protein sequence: CASSQGVRGPLSYGYTF.

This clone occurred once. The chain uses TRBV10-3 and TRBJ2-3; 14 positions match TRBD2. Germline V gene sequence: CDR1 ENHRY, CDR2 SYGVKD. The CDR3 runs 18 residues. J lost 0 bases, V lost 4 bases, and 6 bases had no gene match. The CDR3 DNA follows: TGTGCCATCAGTGGAGGGACTAGCGGGGGCACTAGCACAGATACGCAGTATTTT. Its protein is CAISGGTSGGTSTDTQYF.

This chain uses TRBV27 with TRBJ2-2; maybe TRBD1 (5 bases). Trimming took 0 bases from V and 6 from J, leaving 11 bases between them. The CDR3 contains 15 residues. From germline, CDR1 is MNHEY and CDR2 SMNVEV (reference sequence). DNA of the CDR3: TGTGCCAGCAGTTTATCAAGGGGATCCGCCGGGGAGCTGTTTTTT. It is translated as CASSLSRGSAGELFF.

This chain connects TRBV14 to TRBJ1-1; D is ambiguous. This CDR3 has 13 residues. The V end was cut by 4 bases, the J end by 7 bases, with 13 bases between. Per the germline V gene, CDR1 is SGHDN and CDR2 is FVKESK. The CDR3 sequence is CASSLRGSGEAFF. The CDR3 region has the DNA TGTGCCAGCAGCCTTCGGGGTTCGGGTGAAGCTTTCTTT. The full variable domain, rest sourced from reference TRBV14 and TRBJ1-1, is EAGVTQFPSHSVIEKGQTVTLRCDPISGHDNLYWYRRVMGKEIKFLLHFVKESKQDESGMPNNRFLAERTGGTYSTLKVQPAELEDSGVYFCASSLRGSGEAFFGQGTRLTVV.

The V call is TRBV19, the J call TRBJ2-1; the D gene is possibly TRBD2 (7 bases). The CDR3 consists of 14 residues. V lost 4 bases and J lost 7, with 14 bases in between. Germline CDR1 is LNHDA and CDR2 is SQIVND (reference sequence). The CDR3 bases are TGTGCCAGTAGTACGCGGGGGCCATTGAATGAGCAGTTCTTC. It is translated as CASSTRGPLNEQFF.

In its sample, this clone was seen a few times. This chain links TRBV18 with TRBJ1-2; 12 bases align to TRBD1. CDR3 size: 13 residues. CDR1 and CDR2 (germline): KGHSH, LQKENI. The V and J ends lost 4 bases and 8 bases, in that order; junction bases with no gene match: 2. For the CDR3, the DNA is TGTGCCAGCTCACGGGACAGGGGGCAAGGCTACACCTTC. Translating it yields CASSRDRGQGYTF.

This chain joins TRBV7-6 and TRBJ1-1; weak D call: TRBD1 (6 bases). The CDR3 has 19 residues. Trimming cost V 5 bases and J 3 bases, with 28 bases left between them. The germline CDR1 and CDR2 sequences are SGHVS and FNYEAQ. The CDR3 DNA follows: TGTGCCAGCAGCGCGAGGGGGACATCTTACTCACCTAGATACACTGAAGCTTTCTTT. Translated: CASSARGTSYSPRYTEAFF.

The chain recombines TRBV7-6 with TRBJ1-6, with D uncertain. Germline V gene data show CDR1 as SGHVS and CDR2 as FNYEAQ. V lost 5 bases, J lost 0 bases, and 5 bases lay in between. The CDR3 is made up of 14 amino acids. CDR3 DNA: TGTGCCAGCAGCATTAGCTCCTATAATTCACCCCTCCACTTT. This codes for CASSISSYNSPLHF.

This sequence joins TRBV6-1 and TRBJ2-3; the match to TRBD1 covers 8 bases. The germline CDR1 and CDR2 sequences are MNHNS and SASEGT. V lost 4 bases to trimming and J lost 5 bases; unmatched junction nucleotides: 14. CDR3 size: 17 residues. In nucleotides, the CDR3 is TGTGCCAGCAGTGGCCCCCGGCAGGGGGCATATTTAGATACGCAGTATTTT. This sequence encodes CASSGPRQGAYLDTQYF.

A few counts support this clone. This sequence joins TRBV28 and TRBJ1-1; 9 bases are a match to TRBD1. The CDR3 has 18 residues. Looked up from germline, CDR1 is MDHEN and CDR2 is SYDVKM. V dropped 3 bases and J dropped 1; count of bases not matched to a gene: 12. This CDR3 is CASSFPRDRAFGNTEAFF. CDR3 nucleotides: TGTGCCAGCAGTTTCCCCCGGGACAGGGCTTTTGGGAACACTGAAGCTTTCTTT.

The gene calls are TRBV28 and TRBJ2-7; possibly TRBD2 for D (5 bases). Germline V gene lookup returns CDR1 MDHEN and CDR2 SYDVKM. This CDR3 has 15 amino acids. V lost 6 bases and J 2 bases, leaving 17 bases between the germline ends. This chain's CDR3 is CASSSHAGGAYEQYF. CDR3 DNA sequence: TGTGCCAGCAGCTCCCACGCGGGTGGAGCCTACGAGCAGTACTTC.

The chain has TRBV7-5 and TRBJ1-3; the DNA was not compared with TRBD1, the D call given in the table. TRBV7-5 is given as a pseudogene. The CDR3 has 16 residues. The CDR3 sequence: CVRSLVEGVSGNTIYF. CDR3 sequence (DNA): TGTGTCAGAAGCTTAGTCGAGGGGGTCTCAGGAAACACCATATATTTT.

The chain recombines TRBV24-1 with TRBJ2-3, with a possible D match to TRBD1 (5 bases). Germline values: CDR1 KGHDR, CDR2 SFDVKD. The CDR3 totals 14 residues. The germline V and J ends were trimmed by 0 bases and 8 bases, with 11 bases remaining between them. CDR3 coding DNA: TGTGCCACCAGTGATTTGGGGGCGCCGACTACGCAGTATTTT. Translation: CATSDLGAPTTQYF.

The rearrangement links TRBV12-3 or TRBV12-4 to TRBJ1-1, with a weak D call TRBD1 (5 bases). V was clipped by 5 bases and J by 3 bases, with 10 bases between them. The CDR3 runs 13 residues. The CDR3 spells CASSLQEYTEAFF. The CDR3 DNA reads TGTGCCAGCAGTCTACAGGAGTACACTGAAGCTTTCTTT.

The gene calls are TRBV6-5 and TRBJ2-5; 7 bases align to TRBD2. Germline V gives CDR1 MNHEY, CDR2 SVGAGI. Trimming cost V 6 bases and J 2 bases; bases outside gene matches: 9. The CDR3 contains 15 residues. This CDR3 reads CASRGTKAGQETQYF. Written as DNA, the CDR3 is TGTGCCAGCAGGGGCACAAAAGCGGGGCAAGAGACCCAGTACTTC.

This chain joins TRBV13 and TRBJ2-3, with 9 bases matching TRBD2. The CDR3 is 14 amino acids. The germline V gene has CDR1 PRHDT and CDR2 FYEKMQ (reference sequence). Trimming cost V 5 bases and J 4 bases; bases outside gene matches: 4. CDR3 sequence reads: CASSTRTSADTQYF. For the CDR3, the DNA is TGTGCCAGCAGCACCAGGACTAGCGCAGATACGCAGTATTTT.

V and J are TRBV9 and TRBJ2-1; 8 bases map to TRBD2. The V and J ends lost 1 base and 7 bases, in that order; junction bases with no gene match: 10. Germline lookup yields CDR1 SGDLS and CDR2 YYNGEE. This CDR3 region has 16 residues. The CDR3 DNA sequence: TGTGCCAGCAGCGTACTCTCTGGCGGGGGGTATAATGAGCAGTTCTTC. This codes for CASSVLSGGGYNEQFF.

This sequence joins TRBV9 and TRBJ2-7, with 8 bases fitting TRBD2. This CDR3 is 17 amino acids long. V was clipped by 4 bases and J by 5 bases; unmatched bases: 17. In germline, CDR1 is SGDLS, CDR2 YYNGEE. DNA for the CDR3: TGTGCCAGCAGCCCCCACCGTGCAGCGGGAGAAGGTAACGAGCAGTACTTC. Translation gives CASSPHRAAGEGNEQYF.

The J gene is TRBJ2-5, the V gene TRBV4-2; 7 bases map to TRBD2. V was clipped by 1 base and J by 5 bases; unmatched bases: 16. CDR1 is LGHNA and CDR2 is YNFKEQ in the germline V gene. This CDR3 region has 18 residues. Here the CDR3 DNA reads TGTGCCAGCAGCCAAGTGGCAAGCGGGGAGGTGCGGGGTGAGACCCAGTACTTC. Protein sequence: CASSQVASGEVRGETQYF.

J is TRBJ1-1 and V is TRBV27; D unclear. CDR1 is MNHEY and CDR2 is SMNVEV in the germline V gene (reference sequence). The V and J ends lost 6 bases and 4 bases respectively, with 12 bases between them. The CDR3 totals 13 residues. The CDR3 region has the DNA TGTGCCAGCAGGCACGAGGTTGGCACTGAAGCTTTCTTT. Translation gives CASRHEVGTEAFF.

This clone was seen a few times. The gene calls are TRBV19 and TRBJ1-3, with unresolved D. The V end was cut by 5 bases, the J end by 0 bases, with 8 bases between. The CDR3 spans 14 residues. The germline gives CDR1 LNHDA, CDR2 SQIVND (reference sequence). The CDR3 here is CASSPMSSGNTIYF. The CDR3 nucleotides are TGTGCCAGTAGTCCGATGAGCTCTGGAAACACCATATATTTT.